The 27 T cell receptor beta chains listed next were all sequenced from one sample in a study of T cell clusters in autoimmune cytopenias. Multiplex touch-down PCR amplified TRB using TRB-A and TRB-B pools in one tube. From the multiplex PCR reads, TCRdb lists one entry per CDR3 protein and no DNA. The table lists around 7,000 distinct CDR3 sequences. TRB amplification used approximately 0.25 ug of peripheral blood genomic DNA. Separately, the same data were catalogued under a study of T cell repertoires in aging, cancer and after chemotherapy.

Sequenced material: peripheral blood. The source of these receptors is a human donor in good health.

This chain connects TRBV19 to TRBJ1-1; TCRdb calls TRBD1, which cannot be checked without DNA. CDR1 LNHDA and CDR2 SQIVND come from the germline V gene (reference sequence). CDR3 length: 13 amino acids. CDR3 loop: CASSGTGATEAFF.

Its frequency marks this clonotype as medium-sized. The chain is built from TRBV5-5 and TRBJ2-1; the D call from TCRdb, TRBD1, cannot be confirmed without DNA. The CDR3 totals 13 residues. The V gene's germline CDR1 is SGHKS and CDR2 YYEKEE (reference sequence). The CDR3 sequence is CASSPYRGDEQFF.

The chain recombines TRBV15 with TRBJ1-3; TCRdb reports TRBD1, a call that lacks DNA to check it against. Germline V gene data show CDR1 as LNHNV and CDR2 as YYDKDF (reference sequence). CDR3 length: 16 amino acids. This CDR3 is CATSREVWGSGNTIYF.

The chain combines TRBV12-3 or TRBV12-4 with TRBJ2-5; TCRdb selects TRBD2, and the lack of DNA leaves this call unchecked. The CDR3 totals 17 residues. CDR3 sequence: CASSSPRLAGGEETQYF.

The V call is TRBV5-4, the J call TRBJ2-1; TCRdb reports TRBD2, a call that lacks DNA to check it against. CDR1 is SGHNT and CDR2 is YYREEE in the germline V gene (reference sequence). This CDR3 has 17 residues. Here the CDR3 reads CASRSGLSSGARNEQFF.

This clonotype is called medium-sized based on its frequency. This chain links TRBV19 with TRBJ2-2. The CDR3 extends over 13 amino acids. Germline-derived CDR1 and CDR2 are LNHDA and SQIVND (reference sequence). The CDR3 here is CASSIWGGGELFF. The variable domain in full, completed from reference TRBV19 and TRBJ2-2, reads DGGITQSPKYLFRKEGQNVTLSCEQNLNHDAMYWYRQDPGQGLRLIYYSQIVNDFQKGDIAEGYSVSREKKESFPLTVTSAQKNPTAFYLCASSIWGGGELFFGEGSRLTVL.

The CDR3 reads CASSKTGTSGSYEQYF. V is TRBV19 and J is TRBJ2-7; TCRdb proposes TRBD2, but this gene call is untestable without DNA. CDR1 LNHDA and CDR2 SQIVND come from the germline V gene (reference sequence). The CDR3 runs to 16 residues.

This chain links TRBV13 with TRBJ1-6; as DNA is missing, the TRBD1 call by TCRdb cannot be tested. Germline lookup yields CDR1 PRHDT and CDR2 FYEKMQ (reference sequence). The CDR3 sequence is 14 residues long. Here the CDR3 reads CASSPGQGNSPLHF.

Measured by frequency, this clonotype is medium-sized. This chain connects TRBV19 to TRBJ2-7. In germline, CDR1 is LNHDA, CDR2 SQIVND (reference sequence). This CDR3 has 13 residues. CDR3 residues: CATSSTPRGEQYF.

The chain couples TRBV27 to TRBJ2-7. The CDR3 totals 14 residues. Germline loops: CDR1 MNHEY, CDR2 SMNVEV (reference sequence). CDR3 residues: CASSFAGDAYEQYF.

Judged by frequency, this clonotype is medium-sized. The chain is built from TRBV6-5 and TRBJ2-7; TCRdb selects TRBD1, and the lack of DNA leaves this call unchecked. Germline V gene data show CDR1 as MNHEY and CDR2 as SVGAGI. There are 14 residues in the CDR3. CDR3 sequence reads: CASSYLRTGGEQYF.

The gene calls are TRBV6-4 and TRBJ2-3; TCRdb proposes TRBD2, but this gene call is untestable without DNA. Looked up from germline, CDR1 is MRHNA and CDR2 is SNTAGT. This CDR3 has 15 amino acids. CDR3 protein: CATASGGASTDTQYF.

This clonotype is deemed medium-sized by its frequency. The chain carries TRBV15 and TRBJ2-2; TCRdb's D gene call, TRBD1, goes unchecked for lack of DNA. Germline CDR1 is LNHNV and CDR2 is YYDKDF (reference sequence). This CDR3 region has 15 residues. CDR3 amino acids: CATSPQGEDTGELFF.

Considering frequency, this clonotype is medium-sized. V is TRBV19 and J is TRBJ2-3; TCRdb picks TRBD2, but there is no DNA to check that call. The CDR3 runs to 14 residues. Germline CDR1 and CDR2: LNHDA and SQIVND (reference sequence). The CDR3 loop reads CASRDLTYTDTQYF.

In terms of frequency, this clonotype is medium-sized. The J gene is TRBJ1-1, the V gene TRBV29-1; TCRdb proposes TRBD1, but this gene call is untestable without DNA. The CDR3 runs to 13 residues. Germline-derived CDR1 and CDR2 are SQVTM and ANQGSEA. CDR3 amino acids: CGGARQGNTEAFF.

The J gene is TRBJ2-1, the V gene TRBV20-1; with no DNA, the TCRdb D assignment of TRBD2 cannot be verified. Germline V CDR1 and CDR2: DFQATT, SNEGSKA (reference sequence). The CDR3 runs to 16 residues. This CDR3 is CSAPARGAASYNEQFF.

This clonotype registers medium-sized by frequency. The V call is TRBV19, the J call TRBJ1-4; without DNA, the TCRdb call of TRBD1 cannot be checked. Germline CDR1 and CDR2: LNHDA and SQIVND (reference sequence). The CDR3 totals 16 residues. CDR3 amino acids: CASIRSSGGPNEKLFF.

By frequency, this clonotype registers medium-sized. This chain connects TRBV6-5 to TRBJ2-5. CDR1 and CDR2 from the germline V gene are MNHEY and SVGAGI. This CDR3 has 13 amino acids. The chain's CDR3 is CASSYGPQETQYF.

This chain joins TRBV6-5 and TRBJ2-7; the D call from TCRdb, TRBD1, cannot be confirmed without DNA. CDR1 is MNHEY and CDR2 is SVGAGI in the germline V gene. The CDR3 is 14 residues long. The CDR3 loop reads CASKWDRWSYEQYF.

This clonotype is classed as medium-sized (0.01 to 0.1%) by frequency. The chain uses TRBV19 and TRBJ2-1; with no DNA, the TCRdb D assignment of TRBD2 cannot be verified. The CDR3 loop spans 15 amino acids. Germline V gene lookup returns CDR1 LNHDA and CDR2 SQIVND (reference sequence). CDR3 residues: CASSILGALYNEQFF.

This clonotype is called medium-sized based on its frequency. The chain joins TRBV30 to TRBJ1-2. The CDR3 runs to 13 residues. CDR1 is GTSNPN, CDR2 SVGIG, per germline (reference sequence). CDR3 sequence reads: CAWSVPESGGYTF.

Considering frequency, this clonotype is large. The V gene is TRBV11-1, the J gene TRBJ2-7; TCRdb calls TRBD1, which cannot be checked without DNA. Germline V lookup: CDR1 SGHAT, CDR2 FQDESV (reference sequence). This CDR3 comprises 15 residues. CDR3 sequence: CASSLGDREIYEQYF.

V usage is TRBV7-6 and J usage is TRBJ2-6. CDR1 and CDR2 (germline): SGHVS, FNYEAQ. The CDR3 totals 14 residues. The CDR3 region is CASSSSGGANVLTF.

This chain joins TRBV5-6 and TRBJ1-1. Looked up from germline, CDR1 is SGHDT and CDR2 is YYEEEE. The CDR3 has 14 amino acids. The CDR3 reads CASSLGGTNTEAFF. The whole variable domain, remainder taken from reference TRBV5-6 and TRBJ1-1, is DAGVTQSPTHLIKTRGQQVTLRCSPKSGHDTVSWYQQALGQGPQFIFQYYEEEERQRGNFPDRFSGHQFPNYSSELNVNALLLGDSALYLCASSLGGTNTEAFFGQGTRLTVV.

The rearrangement uses TRBV30 and TRBJ1-1; TCRdb picks TRBD1, but there is no DNA to check that call. In germline, CDR1 is GTSNPN, CDR2 SVGIG (reference sequence). This CDR3 spans 15 amino acids. The CDR3 loop is CAFATTGLRNTEAFF.

This chain joins TRBV12-3 or TRBV12-4 and TRBJ1-1; without DNA, the TCRdb call of TRBD1 cannot be checked. The CDR3 is 13 amino acids. The CDR3 loop reads CASSIIQGAEAFF.

The V call is TRBV6-6, the J call TRBJ2-7; the D call from TCRdb, TRBD2, cannot be confirmed without DNA. The V gene's germline CDR1 is MNHNY and CDR2 SVGAGI (reference sequence). The CDR3 runs to 14 residues. CDR3 in amino acids: CASSRPFPDYEQYF.